The 25 T cell receptor beta chains given below trace back to one sample, sequenced in a study of blood T cell repertoires in COVID-19. Repertoires were generated with immunoSEQ multiplex PCR, while TCRdb's copy carries only in-frame clones and drops some. The repertoire holds under 200,000 clones, with around 82% as singletons. The sample comprised PBMCs or T cells enriched from blood (not recorded which). All receptors derive from a woman between 55 and 75 years old with acute COVID-19.

DNA for the CDR3: TGTGCCAGCAGCTTAGGGAGCGGCCCCTCCTACGAGCAGTACGTC. Its protein is CASSLGSGPSYEQYV. V and J are TRBV7-2 and TRBJ2-7, with a tentative D call TRBD2 (5 bases). V shed 1 base and J shed 0 bases, with 10 bases lying between them. The length of the CDR3 is 15 residues. Germline V gene data show CDR1 as SGHTA and CDR2 as FQGNSA.

CDR3 DNA: TGTGCCAGCAGTTACTCGAGCAACGCTCGTTTTCAGCCCCAGCATTTT. This encodes CASSYSSNARFQPQHF. V is TRBV6-5 and J is TRBJ1-5; no clear D. Trimming stripped 0 bases from V and 6 bases from J, with 15 bases between. CDR3 size: 16 residues. CDR1 MNHEY and CDR2 SVGAGI come from the germline V gene.

Only one count was recorded for this clone. V is TRBV11-2 and J is TRBJ2-3, with 10 positions matching TRBD2. V lost 5 bases, J lost 2 bases, and 13 bases stayed unmatched. The CDR3 runs 18 residues. Per the germline V gene, CDR1 is SGHAT and CDR2 is FQNNGV. The CDR3 DNA is TGTGCCAGCAGCCCTTCTCCGGGACTAGCGTCCGACACAGATACGCAGTATTTT. Translated: CASSPSPGLASDTDTQYF.

The chain employs TRBV4-3 and TRBJ2-1; 8 nucleotides match TRBD1. The V gene's germline CDR1 is LGHNA and CDR2 YSLEER. There are 14 residues in the CDR3. J was trimmed by 9 bases and V by 4 bases; bases with no gene match: 8. CDR3 DNA: TGCGCCAGCAGCCCACTCACAGGGGGGAGTGAGCAGTTCTTC. The encoded protein is CASSPLTGGSEQFF.

This chain connects TRBV3-1 (or the pseudogene TRBV3-2) to TRBJ2-3; perhaps TRBD2 as D (5 bases). The germline V gene encodes CDR1 LGHDT and CDR2 YNNKEL (reference sequence). The CDR3 has 16 amino acids. Trimming pared 0 bases from V and 2 bases from J, leaving 12 bases between. As DNA, the CDR3 is TGTGCCAGCAGCCAAGATACCTGGGAGATCACAGATACGCAGTATTTT. This codes for CASSQDTWEITDTQYF.

The chain links TRBV7-9 to TRBJ1-2; maybe TRBD1 (5 bases). V lost 6 bases, J lost 7 bases, and 18 bases lay in between. Germline-derived CDR1 and CDR2 are SEHNR and FQNEAQ (reference sequence). There are 14 residues in the CDR3. CDR3 nucleotide sequence: TGTGCCAGCAGAAACTCGGGCCCGGGGGGTGGCTACACCTTC. Amino acids: CASRNSGPGGGYTF.

The chain combines TRBV6-5 with TRBJ1-2; D ambiguous. In germline, CDR1 is MNHEY, CDR2 SVGAGI. Trimming removed 0 bases from V and 3 bases from J, with 8 bases in between. The CDR3 runs to 14 residues. CDR3: CASSYSRRHYGYTF. DNA for the CDR3: TGTGCCAGCAGTTACTCCAGGCGTCACTATGGCTACACCTTC.

The rearrangement uses TRBV10-3 and TRBJ1-2; D possibly corresponds to TRBD1 (6 bases). This CDR3 comprises 14 residues. Trimming pared 0 bases from V and 8 bases from J, leaving 13 bases between. From germline, CDR1 is ENHRY and CDR2 SYGVKD. The CDR3 DNA follows: TGTGCCATCAGTGAGTCGACGGGGGGCCGAGGCTACACCTTC. Protein product: CAISESTGGRGYTF.

This chain links TRBV10-1 with TRBJ1-6; D is perhaps TRBD1 (6 bases). Germline loops: CDR1 WNHNN, CDR2 SYGVQD (reference sequence). The CDR3 is 13 residues long. V was shortened by 6 bases and J by 8 bases, with 11 bases between the two germline ends. CDR3 amino acids: CASRTGVDSPLHF. DNA for the CDR3: TGCGCCAGCAGGACAGGTGTGGATTCACCCCTCCACTTT.

The gene calls are TRBV9 and TRBJ2-5; perhaps TRBD2 as D (5 bases). CDR3 length: 15 amino acids. Trimming removed 4 bases at V and 2 bases at J, with 15 bases between. The germline CDR1 and CDR2 sequences are SGDLS and YYNGEE. The CDR3, as DNA: TGTGCCAGCAGCTCCCCCCGTGGAGGACAAGAGACCCAGTACTTC. Encoded protein: CASSSPRGGQETQYF.

J is TRBJ2-7 and V is TRBV7-9, with D possibly being TRBD2 (5 bases). Trimming left V 5 bases short and J 6 bases short, with 11 bases between. Germline CDR1 reads SEHNR; CDR2 reads FQNEAQ (reference sequence). The CDR3 has 12 amino acids. The CDR3 reads CASSPGEGEQYV. For the CDR3, the DNA is TGTGCCAGCAGCCCGGGCGAGGGCGAGCAGTACGTC.

CDR3: CAWSRQGWFSTF. DNA of the CDR3: TGTGCCTGGAGTCGGCAGGGGTGGTTTAGCACCTTC. The chain combines TRBV30 with TRBJ1-2; tentatively, D is TRBD1 (6 bases). Germline V gives CDR1 GTSNPN, CDR2 SVGIG (reference sequence). This CDR3 is built from 12 residues. V was clipped by 2 bases and J by 13 bases, with 17 bases between them.

The chain joins TRBV30 to TRBJ2-5; tentative D call: TRBD1 (6 bases). V lost 2 bases to trimming and J lost 4 bases, with 17 bases between them. This CDR3 is 15 amino acids long. Per germline, CDR1 GTSNPN and CDR2 SVGIG (reference sequence). CDR3 protein: CAWSPTGTPRETQYF. In DNA, the CDR3 is TGTGCCTGGAGTCCCACCGGGACACCCCGAGAGACCCAGTACTTC.

This chain uses TRBV7-6 with TRBJ1-4, with unresolved D. The V end lost 3 bases, the J end lost 1 base, and 12 bases lay between the germline ends. CDR1 and CDR2 (germline): SGHVS, FNYEAQ. The CDR3 runs to 16 residues. In nucleotides, the CDR3 is TGTGCCAGCAGCTTGGAGGGATTTCGAACTAATGAAAAACTGTTTTTT. Its translation: CASSLEGFRTNEKLFF.

This chain uses TRBV19 with TRBJ2-3, with 9 nucleotides matching TRBD1. With V trimmed by 4 bases and J by 2 bases, 4 bases remained unmatched. Germline V gene data show CDR1 as LNHDA and CDR2 as SQIVND (reference sequence). The CDR3 has 15 amino acids. CDR3 DNA sequence: TGTGCCAGTAGTAGGACAGGGGCTTTCACAGATACGCAGTATTTT. It codes for CASSRTGAFTDTQYF.

This chain links TRBV6-2 or TRBV6-3 with TRBJ2-3, with 10 bases that match TRBD2. The trim removed 4 bases at V and 4 bases at J, leaving 5 bases unmatched. This CDR3 spans 15 amino acids. Germline V gene data show CDR1 as MNHEY and CDR2 as SVGEGT. This CDR3 is CASSSGLAPADTQYF. The DNA of the CDR3 is TGTGCCAGCAGTTCGGGACTAGCGCCCGCAGATACGCAGTATTTT.

This rearrangement joins TRBV2 to TRBJ2-3; 12 positions agree with TRBD2. V gave up 7 bases and J gave up 5 bases; unmatched junction bases: 19. Germline V gene sequence: CDR1 SNHLY, CDR2 FYNNEI. This CDR3 is 19 amino acids long. The CDR3 region is CASNPGRGRTSGDGDTQYF. CDR3 DNA sequence: TGTGCCAGCAACCCCGGACGCGGAAGGACTAGCGGGGACGGAGATACGCAGTATTTT.

The DNA for the CDR3 is TGCGCCAGCAGTTGGGAGGCCTCCTCTGGAAACACCATATATTTT. Translation: CASSWEASSGNTIYF. The chain carries TRBV4-1 and TRBJ1-3; D unresolved. Germline CDR1 MGHRA, CDR2 YSYEKL. Trimming took 6 bases from V and 0 from J, leaving 12 bases between them. The CDR3 is 15 amino acids.

This sequence joins TRBV19 and TRBJ2-1; D is uncertain. Germline V gene lookup returns CDR1 LNHDA and CDR2 SQIVND (reference sequence). The CDR3 has 13 residues. Trimming removed 9 bases from V and 1 base from J, with 10 bases in between. CDR3 in amino acids: CARGPISYNEQFF. The CDR3 DNA is TGTGCCAGGGGCCCGATTTCCTACAATGAGCAGTTCTTC.

The gene calls are TRBV19 and TRBJ1-6; D might be TRBD1 (5 bases). The germline V and J ends were trimmed by 6 bases and 7 bases, with 13 bases remaining between them. CDR3 length: 14 residues. Germline lookup yields CDR1 LNHDA and CDR2 SQIVND (reference sequence). Here the CDR3 DNA reads TGTGCCAGTAGCGAGAATTCAGGGAATTCACCCCTCCACTTT. Residues: CASSENSGNSPLHF.

The chain carries TRBV2 and TRBJ2-6; D possibly corresponds to TRBD2 (6 bases). Trimming removed 6 bases at V and 4 bases at J, with 13 bases between. The CDR3 contains 15 residues. CDR1 and CDR2 (germline): SNHLY, FYNNEI. CDR3 nucleotides: TGTGCCAGCAGCCTCGAGGAGGGCGGGGCCAACGTCCTGACTTTC. It specifies CASSLEEGGANVLTF.

This chain connects TRBV6-2 or TRBV6-3 to TRBJ2-7; a possible D gene is TRBD1 (6 bases). CDR1 and CDR2 (germline): MNHEY, SVGEGT. The CDR3 is made up of 12 amino acids. Trimming pared 6 bases from V and 3 bases from J, leaving 9 bases between. CDR3 loop: CASSQQGYEQYV. The CDR3 coding sequence is TGTGCCAGCAGCCAACAGGGCTACGAGCAGTACGTC.

The chain carries TRBV3-1 (or the pseudogene TRBV3-2) and TRBJ1-6; 10 nucleotides line up with TRBD1. Germline V gene lookup returns CDR1 LGHDT and CDR2 YNNKEL (reference sequence). V lost 1 base to trimming and J lost 10 bases; unmatched junction nucleotides: 10. The CDR3 contains 17 residues. CDR3 bases: TGTGCCAGCAGCCAAGTCGGGTCGACAGGGGGCCAATCACCCCTCCACTTT. This encodes CASSQVGSTGGQSPLHF.

The chain links TRBV6-5 to TRBJ2-3; no clear D. Germline V CDR1 and CDR2: MNHEY, SVGAGI. The CDR3 length is 15 residues. V was pared by 2 bases and J by 1 base, with 10 bases between. The CDR3 nucleotides read TGTGCCAGCAGTTACGGCCAGGTCCGCACAGATACGCAGTATTTT. Protein product: CASSYGQVRTDTQYF.

The CDR3 sequence: CASSILPREGSYNEQFF. The CDR3 nucleotides read TGTGCCAGTAGTATTTTGCCGCGGGAGGGTAGTTACAATGAGCAGTTCTTC. The gene calls are TRBV19 and TRBJ2-1, with 9 bases fitting TRBD2. Germline V gene lookup returns CDR1 LNHDA and CDR2 SQIVND (reference sequence). The CDR3 spans 17 residues. The trim removed 3 bases at V and 4 bases at J, leaving 10 bases unmatched. The whole variable domain, remainder taken from reference TRBV19 and TRBJ2-1, is DGGITQSPKYLFRKEGQNVTLSCEQNLNHDAMYWYRQDPGQGLRLIYYSQIVNDFQKGDIAEGYSVSREKKESFPLTVTSAQKNPTAFYLCASSILPREGSYNEQFFGPGTRLTVL.